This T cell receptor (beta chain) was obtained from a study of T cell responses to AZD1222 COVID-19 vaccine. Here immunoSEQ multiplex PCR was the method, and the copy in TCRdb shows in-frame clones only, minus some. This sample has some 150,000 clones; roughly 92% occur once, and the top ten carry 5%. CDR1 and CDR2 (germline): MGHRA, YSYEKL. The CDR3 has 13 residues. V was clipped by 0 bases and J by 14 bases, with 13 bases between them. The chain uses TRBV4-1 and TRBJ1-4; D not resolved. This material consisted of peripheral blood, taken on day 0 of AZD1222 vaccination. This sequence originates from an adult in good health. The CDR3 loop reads CASSQDGPLNLFF. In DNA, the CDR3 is TGCGCCAGCAGCCAAGATGGGCCACTAAATCTGTTTTTT.